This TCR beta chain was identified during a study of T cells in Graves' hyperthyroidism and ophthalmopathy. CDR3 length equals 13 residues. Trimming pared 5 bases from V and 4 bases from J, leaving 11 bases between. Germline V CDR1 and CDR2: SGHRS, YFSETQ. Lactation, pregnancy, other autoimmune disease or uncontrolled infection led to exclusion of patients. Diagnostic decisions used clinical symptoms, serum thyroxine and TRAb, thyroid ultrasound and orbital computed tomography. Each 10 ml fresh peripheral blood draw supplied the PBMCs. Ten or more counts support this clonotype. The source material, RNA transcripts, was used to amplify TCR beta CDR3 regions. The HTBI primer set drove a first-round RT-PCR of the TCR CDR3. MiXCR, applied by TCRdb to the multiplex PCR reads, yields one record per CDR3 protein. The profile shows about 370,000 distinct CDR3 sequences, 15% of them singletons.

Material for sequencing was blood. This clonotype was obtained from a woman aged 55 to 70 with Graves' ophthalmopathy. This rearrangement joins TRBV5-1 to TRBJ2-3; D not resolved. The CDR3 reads CASSRAAPDTQYF. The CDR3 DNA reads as TGCGCCAGCAGTCGGGCAGCTCCAGATACGCAGTATTTT.